The source of this T cell receptor (beta chain) is a study of tumor and adjacent non-tumor tissue in lung cancer. Study details: Stage I to III disease affected approximately 11 men and about 5 women aged about 31 to 85. Each sample yielded millions of productive TCRbeta reads on average.

CDR3 length: 13 residues. The germline V gene has CDR1 SGHNT and CDR2 YENEEA. Overall study findings and caveats: Shorter survival was associated with higher TCR diversity in tumors.

No cell sorting was done before RNA was extracted from the tissue. The normal lung tissue was taken more than 3 cm from the tumor edge. Chemotherapy-naive patients with new lung cancer underwent thoracic surgery in China, August–November 2014. TCRbeta libraries were built with three rounds of nested PCR, modified from ARM-PCR. Via MiXCR, TCRdb re-called the multiplex PCR reads, giving one row per CDR3 protein. The sample consists of over 100,000 distinct CDR3 sequences, 60% to 65% of them appearing once. Notes on this clonotype: Antigen specificity is unknown. The junction departs from the called germline gene at one end, perhaps through a read error.

The sequencing sample was made of distant non-tumor lung tissue. The chain links TRBV11-3 to TRBJ2-3; no reliable D call. This TCR was sampled from a man between 60 and 70 years old with non-small cell lung cancer. The CDR3 coding sequence is TGTCCCAGCAGCCTGGACGTCACAGATACGCAGTATTTT. Amino acid sequence: CPSSLDVTDTQYF. The full variable domain, in which reference TRBV11-3 and TRBJ2-3 provide the parts outside the CDR3, is EAGVVQSPRYKIIEKKQPVAFWCNPISGHNTLYWYLQNLGQGPELLIRYENEEAVDDSQLPKDRFSAERLKGVDSTLKIQPAELGDSAVYLCPSSLDVTDTQYFGPGTRLTVL.